These 5 T cell receptor beta chains share one sample of origin, sequenced in a study of T cells in tuberculosis. Time point of the sample: new active TB diagnosis, blood taken before or within 7 days of starting treatment. Assay used: immunoSEQ multiplex PCR; TCRdb lists only in-frame clones, some missing. Of about 33,000 clones in the sample, about 90% are singletons; the top ten hold 7%. The sample consisted of PBMCs, taken at tuberculosis diagnosis. The receptors here all came from an adult with tuberculosis. Some clones in this sample may be carry-over from other donors' samples.

This chain links TRBV18 with TRBJ1-2; D gene ambiguous. This CDR3 contains 13 residues. CDR1 is KGHSH and CDR2 is LQKENI in the germline V gene. V was cut by 3 bases and J by 8 bases, with 13 bases left in between. CDR3 DNA sequence: TGTGCCAGCTCACCCACGGGAGTAGGGGGCTACACCTTC. Translated: CASSPTGVGGYTF. The full variable domain, in which reference TRBV18 and TRBJ1-2 provide the parts outside the CDR3, is NAGVMQNPRHLVRRRGQEARLRCSPMKGHSHVYWYRQLPEEGLKFMVYLQKENIIDESGMPKERFSAEFPKEGPSILRIQQVVRGDSAAYFCASSPTGVGGYTFGSGTRLTVV.

The chain carries TRBV5-1 and TRBJ1-3; D is possibly TRBD1 (5 bases). The ends were cut back, 0 bases at V and 8 bases at J, with 12 bases in the middle. Germline-derived CDR1 and CDR2 are SGHRS and YFSETQ. CDR3 size: 14 residues. As DNA, the CDR3 is TGCGCCAGCAGCTTGGCCCCCGCGGGGGACACCATATATTTT. It codes for CASSLAPAGDTIYF.

V gene TRBV7-9 combines with J gene TRBJ2-1, with TRBD2 identical over 10 bases. Trimming removed 3 bases from V and 8 bases from J; junction bases left unmatched: 13. The CDR3 totals 17 residues. Germline assignment: CDR1 SEHNR and CDR2 FQNEAQ (reference sequence). The CDR3 coding sequence is TGTGCCAGCAGCTTTACCAACTTAGCGGGGGGTGGGGATGAGCAGTTCTTC. Translated: CASSFTNLAGGGDEQFF.

With respect to this clone: One end of the junction does not line up with germline, which may come from a read error. The chain couples TRBV29-1 to TRBJ1-2, with D hard to call. The germline CDR1 and CDR2 sequences are SQVTM and ANQGSEA. There are 11 residues in the CDR3. As DNA, the CDR3 is TGCAGCGTTGTTTCGTCGGGTGGCTACATCTTC. As protein: CSVVSSGGYIF.

This chain connects TRBV10-3 to TRBJ1-2; 7 bases are shared with TRBD1. The V gene's germline CDR1 is ENHRY and CDR2 SYGVKD. Trimming cost V 7 bases and J 8 bases; bases outside gene matches: 4. This CDR3 region has 11 residues. CDR3 protein: CAIKGAGGYTF. The CDR3 DNA follows: TGTGCCATCAAGGGGGCGGGAGGCTACACCTTC.